This T cell receptor beta chain was recovered during a study of T cell repertoires in cytomegalovirus infection (dated by TCRdb to between 2018 and 2021). Concerning the study at large: The peptide stimulations were aimed at well-studied HLA-B-restricted epitopes as well as recently identified HLA-C-restricted CMV epitopes, whose presentation resists viral immunomodulation. Donor HLA type was relevant to the analysis, as public TCR beta signatures indicated carriage of CMV infection together with the matching HLA type.

Trimming costs V 5 bases and J 2 bases, and their ends lie 22 bases apart. The CDR3 has 17 amino acids, counting the end cysteine and phenylalanine. The sequence is cut down to CDR3 DNA, 51 bases in frame from base 1. CDR1 and CDR2 were assigned from the germline V gene (reference sequence) as SEHNR and FQNEAQ. Overall results and qualifications from the work: In the ex vivo response, HLA-C-restricted CMV-specific TCR beta clonotypes were dominant, and in two of eight donors the single most frequent clonotype came from this HLA-C-restricted group. In both this cohort and an independent roughly 350-donor cohort, the cumulative frequency of public TCR beta family members distinguished carriers of CMV infection plus the relevant HLA type.

In light of the paper, this sample's treatment or condition label describes: in vitro stimulation with specific CMV peptide epitopes to enrich CMV-specific T cells. Worth noting for this clonotype: This clone's antigen is unknown. Base qualities are not at hand, and no much larger clone is one base apart.

Sequenced on an Illumina HiSeq 1500. TCRdb trimmed public reads at Q25 via fastp, called clones via MiXCR and kept in-frame beta chains. Rows are unified per CDR3 protein, each entry keeping the most common DNA and genes. This sample gives approximately 76,000 distinct CDR3 sequences in total; about 37% of them show up just once. The leading ten clones occupy more than 80% of the sample. This chain is built from TRBV7-9 and TRBJ2-7; a tentative D call is TRBD1 (6 bases match). The TCR was taken from a human donor in good health (CMV status not recorded). Some clones in this sample may be carry-over from other donors' samples. The sample consisted of CD8+ T cells from cultured PBMCs, taken from culture after CMV antigen stimulation. The sequenced DNA: TGTGCCAGCAGCCCCTTCGGCTCAGGGGTGATTACCTACGAGCAGTACTTC. The resulting protein is CASSPFGSGVITYEQYF.